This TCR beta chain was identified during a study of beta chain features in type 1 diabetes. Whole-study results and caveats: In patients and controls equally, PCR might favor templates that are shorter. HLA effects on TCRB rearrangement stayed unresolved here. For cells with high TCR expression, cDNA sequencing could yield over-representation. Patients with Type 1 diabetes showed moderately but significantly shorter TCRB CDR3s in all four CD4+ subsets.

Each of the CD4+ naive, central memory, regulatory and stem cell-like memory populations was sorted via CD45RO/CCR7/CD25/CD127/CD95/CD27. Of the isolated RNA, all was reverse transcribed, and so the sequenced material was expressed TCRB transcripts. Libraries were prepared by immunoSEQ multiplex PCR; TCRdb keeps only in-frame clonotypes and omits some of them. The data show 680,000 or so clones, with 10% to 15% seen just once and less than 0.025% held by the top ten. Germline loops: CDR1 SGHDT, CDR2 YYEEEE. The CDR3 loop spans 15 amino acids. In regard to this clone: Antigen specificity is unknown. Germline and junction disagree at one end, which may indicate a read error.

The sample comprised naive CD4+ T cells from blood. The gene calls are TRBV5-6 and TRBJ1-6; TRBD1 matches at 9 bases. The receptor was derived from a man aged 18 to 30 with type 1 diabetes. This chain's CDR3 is CASSLQDRGNSPLHF. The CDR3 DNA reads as TGTGCCAGCAGCTTACAGGACAGGGGTAATTCGCCCCTCCACTTT.